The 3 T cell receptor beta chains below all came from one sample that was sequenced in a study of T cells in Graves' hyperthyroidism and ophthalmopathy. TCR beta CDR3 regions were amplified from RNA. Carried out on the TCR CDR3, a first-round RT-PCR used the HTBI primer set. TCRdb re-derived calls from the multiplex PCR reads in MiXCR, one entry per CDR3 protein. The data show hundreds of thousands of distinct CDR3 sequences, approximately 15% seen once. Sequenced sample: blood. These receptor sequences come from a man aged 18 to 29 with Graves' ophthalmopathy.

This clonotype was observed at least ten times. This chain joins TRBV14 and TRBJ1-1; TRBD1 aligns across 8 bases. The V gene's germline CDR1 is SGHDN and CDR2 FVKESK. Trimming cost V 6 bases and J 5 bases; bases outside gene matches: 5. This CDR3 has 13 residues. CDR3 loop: CASRPRGRTEAFF. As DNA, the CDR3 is TGTGCCAGCAGACCCAGGGGGCGGACTGAAGCTTTCTTT.

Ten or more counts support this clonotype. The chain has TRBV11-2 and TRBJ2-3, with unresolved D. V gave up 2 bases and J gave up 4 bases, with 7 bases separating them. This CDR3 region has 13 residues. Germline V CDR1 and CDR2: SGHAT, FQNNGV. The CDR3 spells CASSLSVSDTQYF. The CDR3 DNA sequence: TGTGCCAGCAGCTTATCAGTTTCAGATACGCAGTATTTT.

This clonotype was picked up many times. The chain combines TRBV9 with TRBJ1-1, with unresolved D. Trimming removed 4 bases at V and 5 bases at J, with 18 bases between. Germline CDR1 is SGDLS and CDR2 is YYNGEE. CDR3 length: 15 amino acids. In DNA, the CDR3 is TGTGCCAGCAGCCCCCACGGTGCAGGAGGGACTGAAGCTTTCTTT. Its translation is CASSPHGAGGTEAFF.